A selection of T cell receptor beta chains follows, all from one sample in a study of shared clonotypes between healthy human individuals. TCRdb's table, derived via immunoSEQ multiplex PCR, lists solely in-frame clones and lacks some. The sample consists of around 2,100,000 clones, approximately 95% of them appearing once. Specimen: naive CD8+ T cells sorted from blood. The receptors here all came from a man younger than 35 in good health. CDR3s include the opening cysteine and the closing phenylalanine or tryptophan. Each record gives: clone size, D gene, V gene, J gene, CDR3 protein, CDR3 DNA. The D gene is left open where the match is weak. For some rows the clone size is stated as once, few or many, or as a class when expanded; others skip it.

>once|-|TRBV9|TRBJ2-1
CASSVGENEQFF
TGTGCCAGCTCCGTGGGAGAGAATGAGCAGTTCTTC
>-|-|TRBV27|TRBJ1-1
CASSPRRQPEAFF
TGTGCCAGCAGTCCAAGACGACAGCCTGAAGCTTTCTTT
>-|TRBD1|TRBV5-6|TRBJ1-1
CASSFKGANTEAFF
TGTGCCAGCAGCTTCAAGGGGGCGAACACTGAAGCTTTCTTT
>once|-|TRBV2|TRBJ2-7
CASSDPQGYEQYF
TGTGCCAGCAGCGACCCCCAGGGTTACGAGCAGTACTTC
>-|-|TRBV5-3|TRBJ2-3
CARPGSASTDTQYF
TGTGCCAGACCTGGGAGCGCTTCCACAGATACGCAGTATTTT
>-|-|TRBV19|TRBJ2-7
CATGDRDRAYEQYF
TGTGCCACGGGAGATAGGGATAGGGCTTACGAGCAGTACTTC
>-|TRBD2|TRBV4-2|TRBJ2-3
CASSQALLGGGVDTQYF
TGTGCCAGCAGCCAAGCCCTTCTCGGCGGGGGGGTAGATACGCAGTATTTT
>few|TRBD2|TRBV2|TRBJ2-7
CASRPSGSYEQYF
TGTGCAAGCAGACCTAGCGGCTCCTACGAGCAGTACTTC
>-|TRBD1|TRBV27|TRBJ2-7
CASRATGGPYEQYF
TGTGCCAGCAGGGCGACAGGGGGCCCCTACGAGCAGTACTTC
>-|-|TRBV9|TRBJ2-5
CASSGLQGGLQETQYF
TGTGCCAGCAGCGGACTCCAAGGGGGGCTCCAAGAGACCCAGTACTTC
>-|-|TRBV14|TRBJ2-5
CASSQHSGHGMEETQYF
TGTGCCAGCAGCCAACATTCGGGTCACGGGATGGAAGAGACCCAGTACTTC
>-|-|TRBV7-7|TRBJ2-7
CASSWRGEQYF
TGTGCTAGCAGCTGGAGAGGCGAGCAGTACTTC
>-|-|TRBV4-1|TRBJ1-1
CASSQEGFMVNTEAFF
TGCGCCAGCAGCCAGGAGGGCTTTATGGTCAACACTGAAGCTTTCTTT
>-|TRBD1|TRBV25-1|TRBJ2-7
CASSEGTGVHEQYF
TGTGCCAGCAGTGAAGGGACAGGGGTCCACGAGCAGTACTTC
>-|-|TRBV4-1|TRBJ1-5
CASSPGGQSNQPQHF
TGCGCCAGCAGCCCTGGCGGACAATCCAATCAGCCCCAGCATTTT
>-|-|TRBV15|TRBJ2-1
CATSRDANEQFF
TGTGCCACCAGCAGAGATGCAAATGAGCAGTTCTTC
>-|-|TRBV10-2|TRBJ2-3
CATREKGRYTDTQYF
TGCGCCACCCGGGAAAAGGGGAGATACACAGATACGCAGTATTTT
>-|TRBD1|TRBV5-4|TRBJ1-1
CATEKTGMNTEAFF
TGTGCCACTGAAAAGACAGGGATGAACACTGAAGCTTTCTTT
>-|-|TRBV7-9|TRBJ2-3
CASSLTGGALGTDTQYF
TGTGCCAGCAGCCTGACCGGAGGGGCATTGGGCACAGATACGCAGTATTTT
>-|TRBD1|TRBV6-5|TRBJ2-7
CASSGQGPAYEQYF
TGTGCCAGCAGCGGACAGGGGCCTGCCTACGAGCAGTACTTC